This T cell receptor (beta chain) was sequenced in a study of PD-1 and CTLA-4 blockade in melanoma. The table came from immunoSEQ multiplex PCR; TCRdb's copy has only in-frame clones and leaves some out. The sample shows around 20,000 clones, 70% to 90% of them seen only once. V dropped 3 bases and J dropped 1; count of bases not matched to a gene: 4. Germline CDR1 is ENHRY and CDR2 is SYGVKD. The CDR3 runs 16 residues. The TCR was taken from a human donor with melanoma. Specimen: CD8+ T cells from peripheral blood, collected before anti-PD-1 treatment. This rearrangement joins TRBV10-3 to TRBJ1-1; 11 bases line up with TRBD1. This CDR3 is CAISDGDRGENTEAFF. CDR3 DNA sequence: TGTGCCATCAGTGATGGGGACAGGGGGGAGAACACTGAAGCTTTCTTT.